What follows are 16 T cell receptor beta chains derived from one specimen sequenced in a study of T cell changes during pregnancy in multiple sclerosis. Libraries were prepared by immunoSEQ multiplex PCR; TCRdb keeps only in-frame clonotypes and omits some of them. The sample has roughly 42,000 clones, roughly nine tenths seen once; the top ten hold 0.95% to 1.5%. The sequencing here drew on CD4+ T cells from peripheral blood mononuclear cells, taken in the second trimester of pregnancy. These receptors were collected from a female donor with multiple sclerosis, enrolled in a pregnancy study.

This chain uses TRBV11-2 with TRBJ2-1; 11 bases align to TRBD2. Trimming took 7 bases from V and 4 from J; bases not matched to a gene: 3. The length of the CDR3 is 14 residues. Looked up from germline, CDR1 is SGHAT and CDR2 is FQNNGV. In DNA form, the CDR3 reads TGTGCCAGCAAGGGGACTAGCGGTTACAATGAGCAGTTCTTC. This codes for CASKGTSGYNEQFF. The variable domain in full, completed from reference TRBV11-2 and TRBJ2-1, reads EAGVAQSPRYKIIEKRQSVAFWCNPISGHATLYWYQQILGQGPKLLIQFQNNGVVDDSQLPKDRFSAERLKGVDSTLKIQPAKLEDSAVYLCASKGTSGYNEQFFGPGTRLTVL.

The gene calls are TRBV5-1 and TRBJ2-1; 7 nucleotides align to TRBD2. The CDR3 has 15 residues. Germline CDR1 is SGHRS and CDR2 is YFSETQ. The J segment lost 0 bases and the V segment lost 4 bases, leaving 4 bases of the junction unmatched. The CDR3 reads CASSGSGTSYNEQFF. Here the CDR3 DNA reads TGCGCCAGCAGCGGGAGCGGGACCTCCTACAATGAGCAGTTCTTC.

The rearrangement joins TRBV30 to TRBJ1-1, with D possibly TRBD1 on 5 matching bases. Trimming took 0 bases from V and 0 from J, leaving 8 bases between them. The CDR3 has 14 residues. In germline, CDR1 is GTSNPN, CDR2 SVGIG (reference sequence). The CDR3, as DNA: TGTGCCTGGAGTGTAAGGACACTGAACACTGAAGCTTTCTTT. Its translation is CAWSVRTLNTEAFF.

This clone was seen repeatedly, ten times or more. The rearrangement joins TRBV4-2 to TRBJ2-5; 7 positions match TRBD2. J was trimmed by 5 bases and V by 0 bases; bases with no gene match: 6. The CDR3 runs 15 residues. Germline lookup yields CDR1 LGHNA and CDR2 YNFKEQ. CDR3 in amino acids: CASSQEGGRGETQYF. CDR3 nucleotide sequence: TGTGCCAGCAGCCAAGAAGGCGGGAGAGGGGAGACCCAGTACTTC.

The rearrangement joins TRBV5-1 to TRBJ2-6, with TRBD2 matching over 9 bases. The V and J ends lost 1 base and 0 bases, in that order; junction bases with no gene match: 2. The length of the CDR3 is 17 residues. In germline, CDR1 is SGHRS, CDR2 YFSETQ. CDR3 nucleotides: TGCGCCAGCAGCTTGTATAGCGGGAGCTCTGGGGCCAACGTCCTGACTTTC. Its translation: CASSLYSGSSGANVLTF.

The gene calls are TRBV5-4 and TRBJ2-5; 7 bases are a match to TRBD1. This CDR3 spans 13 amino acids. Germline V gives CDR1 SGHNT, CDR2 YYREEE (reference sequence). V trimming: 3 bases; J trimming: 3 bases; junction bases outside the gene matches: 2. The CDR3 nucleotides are TGTGCCAGCAGCTCCGGGACAGAAGAGACCCAGTACTTC. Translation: CASSSGTEETQYF.

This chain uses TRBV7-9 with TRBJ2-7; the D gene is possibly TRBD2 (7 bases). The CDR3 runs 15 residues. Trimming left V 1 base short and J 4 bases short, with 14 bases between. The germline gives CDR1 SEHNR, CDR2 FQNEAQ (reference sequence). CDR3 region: CASSLGGGGIYEQYF. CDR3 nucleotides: TGTGCCAGCAGCTTAGGGGGAGGGGGGATATACGAGCAGTACTTC.

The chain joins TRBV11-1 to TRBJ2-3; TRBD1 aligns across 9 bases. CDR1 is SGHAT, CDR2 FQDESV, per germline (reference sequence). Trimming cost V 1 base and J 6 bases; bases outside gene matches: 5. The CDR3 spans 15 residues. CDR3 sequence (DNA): TGTGCCAGCAGCTTAGGTGGGACAGGGTCCGATACGCAGTATTTT. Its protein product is CASSLGGTGSDTQYF.

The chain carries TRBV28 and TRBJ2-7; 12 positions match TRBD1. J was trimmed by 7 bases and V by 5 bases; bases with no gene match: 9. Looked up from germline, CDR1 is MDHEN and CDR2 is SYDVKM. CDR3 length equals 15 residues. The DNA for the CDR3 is TGTGCCAGCAGTAGATCGGGACAGGGGGCGGGTGAGCAGTACTTC. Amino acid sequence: CASSRSGQGAGEQYF.

The CDR3: CASSLQRLAGGGTDTQYF. DNA for the CDR3: TGTGCCAGCAGTTTGCAGCGCCTAGCGGGAGGCGGCACAGATACGCAGTATTTT. The V call is TRBV27, the J call TRBJ2-3; TRBD2 aligns across 11 bases. This CDR3 is built from 18 residues. V shed 3 bases, J shed 1 base, and the junction held 9 bases outside the gene matches. CDR1 and CDR2 (germline): MNHEY, SMNVEV (reference sequence).

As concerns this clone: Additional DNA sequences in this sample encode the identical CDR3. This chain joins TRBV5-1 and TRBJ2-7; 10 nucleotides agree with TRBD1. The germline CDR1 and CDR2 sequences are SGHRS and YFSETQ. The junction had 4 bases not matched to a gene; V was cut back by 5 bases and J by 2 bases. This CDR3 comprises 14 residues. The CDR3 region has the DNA TGCGCCAGCAGTTCCGGGACAGGGGCCTACGAGCAGTACTTC. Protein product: CASSSGTGAYEQYF.

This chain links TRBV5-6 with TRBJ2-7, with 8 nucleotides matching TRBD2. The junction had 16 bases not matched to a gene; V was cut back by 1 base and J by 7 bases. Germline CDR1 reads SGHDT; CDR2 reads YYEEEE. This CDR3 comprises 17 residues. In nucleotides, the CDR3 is TGTGCCAGCAGCTTGTTCCTTCGGGAGGGCCGACGTCAGGAGCAGTACTTC. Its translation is CASSLFLREGRRQEQYF.

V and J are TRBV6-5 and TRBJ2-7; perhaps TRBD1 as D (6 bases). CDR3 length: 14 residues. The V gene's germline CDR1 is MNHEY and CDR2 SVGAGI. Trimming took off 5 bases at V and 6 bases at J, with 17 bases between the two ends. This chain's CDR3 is CASSIASRGFEQYF. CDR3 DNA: TGTGCCAGCAGTATCGCAAGTAGGGGGTTCGAGCAGTACTTC.

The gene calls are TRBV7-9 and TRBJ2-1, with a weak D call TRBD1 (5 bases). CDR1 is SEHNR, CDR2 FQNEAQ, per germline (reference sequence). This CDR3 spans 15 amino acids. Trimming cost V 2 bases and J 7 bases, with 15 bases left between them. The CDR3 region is CASSLTGGANNEQFF. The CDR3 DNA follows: TGTGCCAGCAGCTTAACAGGTGGGGCTAATAATGAGCAGTTCTTC.

CDR3 coding DNA: TGTGCCAGTAGTCCCCGGGGACAGGGCGCTATGAACACTGAAGCTTTCTTT. Translated: CASSPRGQGAMNTEAFF. This chain connects TRBV19 to TRBJ1-1; 9 bases are a match to TRBD1. The CDR3 spans 17 residues. In germline, CDR1 is LNHDA, CDR2 SQIVND (reference sequence). The ends lost 5 bases at V and 0 bases at J; junction bases unmatched: 10.

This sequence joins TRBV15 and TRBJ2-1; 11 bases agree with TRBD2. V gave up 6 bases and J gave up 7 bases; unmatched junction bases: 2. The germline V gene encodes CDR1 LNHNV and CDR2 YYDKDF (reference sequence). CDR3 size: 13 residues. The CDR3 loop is CATRGLAANEQFF. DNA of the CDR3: TGTGCCACCAGGGGACTAGCGGCAAATGAGCAGTTCTTC.